The TCR beta chain described here comes from a study of OX40 agonist ivuxolimab in advanced cancers. As for the study in general: Patients undergoing dose escalation presented with hepatocellular carcinoma, melanoma, renal cell or head and neck cancer. Partial responses, seen in three patients, involved one hepatocellular carcinoma and two cutaneous melanomas.

Using immunoSEQ multiplex PCR, the repertoire was profiled, and TCRdb retains in-frame clones only, with some absent. The profile shows some 33,000 clones, roughly 89% of them singletons. Germline V CDR1 and CDR2: SGDLS, YYNGEE. Germline trimming cut 0 bases from V and 1 base from J; bases unmatched to any gene: 6. The CDR3 covers 17 residues. The origin of this receptor is an adult with an advanced solid tumor such as melanoma, head and neck, liver or kidney cancer. Sequenced material: CD4+ or CD8+ T cells sorted from blood, taken in a trial of the OX40 agonist ivuxolimab. V gene TRBV9 combines with J gene TRBJ2-3; 9 nucleotides align to TRBD2. The DNA of the CDR3 is TGTGCCAGCAGCGTAGTTGGTAGCGGGGGAGGCACAGATACGCAGTATTTT. Its translation is CASSVVGSGGGTDTQYF.